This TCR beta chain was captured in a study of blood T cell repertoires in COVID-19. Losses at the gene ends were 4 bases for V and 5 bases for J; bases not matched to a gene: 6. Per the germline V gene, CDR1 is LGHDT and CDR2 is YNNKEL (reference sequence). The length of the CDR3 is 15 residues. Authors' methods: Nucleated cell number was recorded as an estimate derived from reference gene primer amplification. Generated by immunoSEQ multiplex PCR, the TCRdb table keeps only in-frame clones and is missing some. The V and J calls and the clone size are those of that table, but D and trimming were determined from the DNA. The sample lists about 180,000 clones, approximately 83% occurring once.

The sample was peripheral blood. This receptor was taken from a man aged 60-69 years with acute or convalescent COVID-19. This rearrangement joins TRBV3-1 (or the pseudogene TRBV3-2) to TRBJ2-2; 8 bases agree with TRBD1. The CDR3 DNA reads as TGTGCCAGCAGCCCGAGGGACAGGAAGACCGGGGAGCTGTTTTTT. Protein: CASSPRDRKTGELFF.